Reported below is one TCR beta chain. Its target is unknown. The sample comes from a study of glioma-infiltrating T cells after dendritic cell vaccination. Study summary: Three intradermal dendritic cell vaccine injections were given every two weeks. Overall study results and limits: Higher pretreatment TIL content predicted longer progression-free time and survival.

TCRB CDR3 was amplified from 2 ug genomic DNA or less. Libraries were prepared by immunoSEQ multiplex PCR; TCRdb keeps only in-frame clonotypes and omits some of them. This table holds over 55,000 clones, under 90% found once. Germline trimming cut 2 bases from V and 3 bases from J; bases unmatched to any gene: 6. The germline V gene encodes CDR1 MNHNS and CDR2 SASEGT. The CDR3 is 16 amino acids. The TCR was taken from a human donor with glioblastoma. The input for sequencing was blood, taken before dendritic cell vaccination. The V call is TRBV6-1, the J call TRBJ2-2; 7 bases line up with TRBD1. CDR3 loop: CASSENRDSDTGELFF. The CDR3 coding sequence is TGTGCCAGCAGTGAAAACCGGGACAGTGACACCGGGGAGCTGTTTTTT.